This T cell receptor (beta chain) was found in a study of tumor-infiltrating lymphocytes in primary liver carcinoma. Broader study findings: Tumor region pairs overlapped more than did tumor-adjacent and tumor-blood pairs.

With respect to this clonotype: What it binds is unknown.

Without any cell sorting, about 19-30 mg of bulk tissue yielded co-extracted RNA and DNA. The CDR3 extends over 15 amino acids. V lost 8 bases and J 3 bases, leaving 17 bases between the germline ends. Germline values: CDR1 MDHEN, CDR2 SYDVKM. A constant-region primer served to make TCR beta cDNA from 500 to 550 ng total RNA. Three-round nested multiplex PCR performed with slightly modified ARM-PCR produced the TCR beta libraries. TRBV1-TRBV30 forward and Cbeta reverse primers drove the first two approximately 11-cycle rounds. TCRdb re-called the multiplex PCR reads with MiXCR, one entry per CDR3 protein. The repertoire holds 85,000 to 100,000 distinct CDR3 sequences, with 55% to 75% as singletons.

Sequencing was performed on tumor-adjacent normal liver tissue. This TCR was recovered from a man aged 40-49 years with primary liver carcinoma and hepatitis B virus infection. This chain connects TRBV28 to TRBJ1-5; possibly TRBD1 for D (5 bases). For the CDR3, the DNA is TGTGCCAGCGGGCCCGGGACTCCTCTCAATCAGCCCCAGCATTTT. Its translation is CASGPGTPLNQPQHF. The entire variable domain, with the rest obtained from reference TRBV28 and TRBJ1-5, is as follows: DVKVTQSSRYLVKRTGEKVFLECVQDMDHENMFWYRQDPGLGLRLIYFSYDVKMKEKGDIPEGYSVSREKKERFSLILESASTNQTSMYLCASGPGTPLNQPQHFGDGTRLSIL.